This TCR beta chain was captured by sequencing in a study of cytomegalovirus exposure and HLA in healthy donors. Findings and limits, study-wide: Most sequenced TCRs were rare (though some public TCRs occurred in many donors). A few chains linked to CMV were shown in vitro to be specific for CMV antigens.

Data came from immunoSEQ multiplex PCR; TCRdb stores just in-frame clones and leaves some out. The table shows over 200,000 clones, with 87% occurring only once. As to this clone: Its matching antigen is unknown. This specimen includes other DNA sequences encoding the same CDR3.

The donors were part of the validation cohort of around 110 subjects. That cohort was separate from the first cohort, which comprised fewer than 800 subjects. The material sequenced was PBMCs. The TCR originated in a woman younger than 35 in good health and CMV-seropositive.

CDR3 bases: TGTGCCTGGAGTCAAGACAGTTACGAGCAGTACTTC. The encoded protein is CAWSQDSYEQYF. The V and J genes are TRBV30 and TRBJ2-7; D may be TRBD1 (5 bases). In germline, CDR1 is GTSNPN, CDR2 SVGIG (reference sequence). CDR3 size: 12 residues. V shed 2 bases and J shed 4 bases, with 9 bases lying between them.